This T cell receptor beta chain was identified during a study of tumor-infiltrating lymphocytes in primary liver carcinoma. Across the study: The patients had histopathologically diagnosed primary liver carcinoma, and their disease was treated by surgical resection. General study results and limits: Tumors significantly exceeded blood in top-250-clone fraction (p = 0.039).

Germline V gives CDR1 SGHRS, CDR2 YFSETQ. This CDR3 is built from 13 residues. A primer in the constant region served to generate TCR beta cDNA from approximately 500 ng of total RNA. Three-round nested multiplex PCR performed with slightly modified ARM-PCR produced the TCR beta libraries. The two initial PCR rounds, roughly 9 cycles each, used TRBV1-TRBV30 forward and C-beta reverse primers. MiXCR, run by TCRdb on the multiplex PCR reads, gives a single entry per CDR3 protein. The sample consists of roughly 330,000 distinct CDR3 sequences, less than 65% of them appearing once. Germline DNA was also extracted, and blood RNA was taken from unsorted whole blood. Patients carried chronic HBV infection without prior treatment. This clonotype appeared a few times. What it binds is not known. An end of the junction does not agree with germline; a read error may underlie this.

The gene calls are TRBV5-1 and TRBJ1-1; TRBD1 might be the D (5 bases). The source of this sequence is a middle-aged man with primary liver carcinoma and hepatitis B virus infection. Sequences were obtained from peripheral blood. The chain's CDR3 is CASSPGFDTEAFF. The CDR3 DNA is TGTGCCAGCAGCCCAGGGTTTGACACTGAAGCTTTCTTT.